Following are 5 T cell receptor beta chains from one sample sequenced in a study of blood T cell repertoires in COVID-19. Using immunoSEQ multiplex PCR, the repertoire was profiled, and TCRdb retains in-frame clones only, with some absent. The repertoire holds 390,000 or so clones, with 80% to 90% as singletons. Sequencing was carried out using PBMCs or T cells enriched from blood (not recorded which). The receptors originated from a young man who had recovered from COVID-19.

This chain links TRBV5-1 with TRBJ1-5; 8 bases agree with TRBD1. The CDR3 contains 15 residues. Germline V gene sequence: CDR1 SGHRS, CDR2 YFSETQ. Germline trimming cut 4 bases from V and 2 bases from J; bases unmatched to any gene: 5. This CDR3 is CASSSGQGGNQPQHF. CDR3 in DNA: TGCGCCAGCAGCAGCGGACAGGGAGGCAATCAGCCCCAGCATTTT.

The CDR3: CASNTALGDNSPLHF. In DNA, the CDR3 is TGTGCCAGCAACACAGCCCTCGGTGATAATTCACCCCTCCACTTT. The gene calls are TRBV25-1 and TRBJ1-6, with D uncertain. CDR3 size: 15 residues. Germline V gene data show CDR1 as MGHDK and CDR2 as SYGVNS. Trimming cost V 7 bases and J 5 bases, with 15 bases left between them.

Only one count was recorded for this clone. This chain joins TRBV2 and TRBJ1-6; 9 bases are a match to TRBD1. Germline V gives CDR1 SNHLY, CDR2 FYNNEI. V lost 8 bases, J lost 10 bases, and 9 bases stayed unmatched. The CDR3 runs to 14 residues. CDR3 DNA sequence: TGTGCCAGCCGAAAAGGGACAGGGTGGTCACCCCTCCACTTT. This translates into CASRKGTGWSPLHF.

A single count supports this clone. The CDR3 sequence is CASRGISNRGWHYGYTF. As DNA, the CDR3 is TGTGCCAGCAGGGGTATTTCGAACAGGGGCTGGCACTATGGCTACACCTTC. The V and J genes are TRBV2 and TRBJ1-2; 7 bases map to TRBD1. V lost 6 bases to trimming and J lost 3 bases; unmatched junction nucleotides: 16. From germline, CDR1 is SNHLY and CDR2 FYNNEI. This CDR3 spans 17 amino acids.

As concerns this clone: A much bigger clone sits one base away, suggesting this may be a read error. V and J are TRBV11-1 and TRBJ1-1, with TRBD1 identical over 9 bases. The germline V gene encodes CDR1 SGHAT and CDR2 FQDESV (reference sequence). Unmatched junction bases numbered 0, after V lost 6 bases and J lost 4 bases. This CDR3 comprises 12 residues. The CDR3: CASRTGGTEAFF. In nucleotides, the CDR3 is TGTGCCAGCAGGACAGGGGGCACTGAAGCTTTCTTT.